These T cell receptor beta chains were read from a single sample in a study of OX40 agonist ivuxolimab in advanced cancers. Here immunoSEQ multiplex PCR was the method, and the copy in TCRdb shows in-frame clones only, minus some. The sample gives 76,000 or so clones, approximately 85% of which show up once; approximately 0.6% is in the top ten. The material was CD4+ or CD8+ T cells sorted from blood, obtained in a trial of the OX40 agonist ivuxolimab. The receptor source for this set is an adult with an advanced solid tumor such as melanoma, head and neck, liver or kidney cancer. CDR3s include the opening cysteine and the closing phenylalanine or tryptophan. The order of the fields is clone size, V gene, J gene, D gene, CDR3 DNA, CDR3 protein. The D gene is left open where the match is weak. Clone size is shown for a subset of rows, as once, few, many or a class of expanded clone.

NA,TRBV25-1,TRBJ2-1,TRBD2,TGTGCCAGCAGCTCTGGCGGGGGAAAAATTTACAATGAGCAGTTCTTC,CASSSGGGKIYNEQFF
once,TRBV6-5,TRBJ2-3,NA,TGTGCCAGCAAAAAGGAGACGGCAGGGTTGGATACGCAGTATTTT,CASKKETAGLDTQYF
NA,TRBV7-2,TRBJ1-5,NA,TGTGCCAGCAGCTTACATGAAGGTCAGCCCCAGCATTTT,CASSLHEGQPQHF
NA,TRBV6-6,TRBJ1-5,NA,TGTGCCAGCATCCCGGCCGGCAATCAGCCCCAGCATTTT,CASIPAGNQPQHF
NA,TRBV5-4,TRBJ2-5,NA,TGTGCCAGCAGCTTGGACAGGGCCGAGGGGACCCAGTACTTC,CASSLDRAEGTQYF
NA,TRBV5-1,TRBJ2-3,NA,TGCGCCAGCAGCCGTAACGTGGTCCCAGATACGCAGTATTTT,CASSRNVVPDTQYF
few,TRBV30,TRBJ2-2,NA,TGTGCCTGGAGTGTAGGAGGGACCGGGGAGCTGTTTTTT,CAWSVGGTGELFF
NA,TRBV21-1,TRBJ2-1,NA,TGTGCCAGCAGCAGCTCACTAAAGGGTGTCCGGACGGACAATGAGCAGTTCTTC,CASSSSLKGVRTDNEQFF
NA,TRBV9,TRBJ1-1,NA,TGTGCCAGCAGCGTAGCTACCAGGGTAGGTGAAGCTTTCTTT,CASSVATRVGEAFF
NA,TRBV5-4,TRBJ1-3,NA,TGTGCCAGCAGCTTAGACTTACGTCATGGAAACACCATATATTTT,CASSLDLRHGNTIYF
NA,TRBV7-9,TRBJ2-5,NA,TGTGCCAGCAGCTTATGGGGAATGGAGACCCAGTACTTC,CASSLWGMETQYF
NA,TRBV2,TRBJ1-5,NA,TGTGCCAGCACCGAGATTCAGGGGAATAGCAATCAGCCCCAGCATTTT,CASTEIQGNSNQPQHF
NA,TRBV7-8,TRBJ1-5,NA,TGTGCCAGCAGCCAGCAAAACCGGTTCCGGGACCCCTGGGAGCCCCAGCATTTT,CASSQQNRFRDPWEPQHF
NA,TRBV4-3,TRBJ1-1,NA,TGCGCCAGCAGCCAAGATTCCAGGAAGAACACTGAAGCTTTCTTT,CASSQDSRKNTEAFF
NA,TRBV11-3,TRBJ2-2,NA,TGTGCCAGCAGCCCTTCCGCTAGCGTGAACACCGGGGAGCTGTTTTTT,CASSPSASVNTGELFF
NA,TRBV5-6,TRBJ2-3,TRBD2,TGTGCCAGCAGCTTGGCAGGTCTAGCGGGGGGGGCAGATACGCAGTATTTT,CASSLAGLAGGADTQYF